Each of the 31 T cell receptor beta chains below was sequenced from the same sample in a study of CD8 T cells in Susac syndrome. Reverse transcription of roughly 0.45 to 1 ug RNA was carried out with random hexamers. TCRdb re-called the immunoSEQ multiplex PCR reads through MiXCR, storing one row per CDR3 protein. The data show approximately 130,000 distinct CDR3 sequences, approximately 90% seen once. Input material: CD8+ T cells from PBMCs. All receptors come from a human donor with multiple sclerosis.

The chain joins TRBV11-3 to TRBJ2-1; 7 bases fit TRBD1. Germline values: CDR1 SGHNT, CDR2 YENEEA. The CDR3 length is 15 residues. The V gene end was trimmed by 5 bases and the J gene end by 8 bases; junction bases not matched to a gene: 12. The CDR3, as DNA: TGTGCCAGCAGCCCCCGGACAGGACCCGGGGATGAGCAGTTCTTC. This sequence encodes CASSPRTGPGDEQFF.

The V and J genes are TRBV7-9 and TRBJ1-2; D is undetermined. Trimming took off 0 bases at V and 8 bases at J, with 13 bases between the two ends. Per the germline V gene, CDR1 is SEHNR and CDR2 is FQNEAQ (reference sequence). The CDR3 is 14 amino acids. The DNA of the CDR3 is TGTGCCAGCAGCTTAGCGATGGGAGCGGGCGGCTACACCTTC. Translating gives CASSLAMGAGGYTF.

The chain recombines TRBV11-2 with TRBJ2-3; D unclear. With 4 bases removed from V and 5 bases from J, the gap between germline ends came to 7 bases. The length of the CDR3 is 12 residues. From germline, CDR1 is SGHAT and CDR2 FQNNGV. The CDR3 protein is CASSSVQDTQYF. The DNA of the CDR3 is TGTGCCAGCAGCTCAGTCCAAGATACGCAGTATTTT.

The gene calls are TRBV5-4 and TRBJ2-1; D not certain. Germline values: CDR1 SGHNT, CDR2 YYREEE (reference sequence). CDR3 length: 14 residues. V was pared by 3 bases and J by 5 bases, with 12 bases between. This CDR3 reads CASSSMALDNEQFF. DNA for the CDR3: TGTGCCAGCAGCTCGATGGCTCTAGACAATGAGCAGTTCTTC.

DNA of the CDR3: TGTGCCAGCAGGATGACCGAGGCATGGTACTTC. Translation gives CASRMTEAWYF. The chain links TRBV27 to TRBJ2-7; D gene ambiguous. CDR1 and CDR2 from the germline V gene are MNHEY and SMNVEV (reference sequence). The ends were cut back, 6 bases at V and 12 bases at J, with 15 bases in the middle. CDR3 length: 11 amino acids.

On this clonotype itself: Germline is not matched at one junction end, which may reflect a read error. This chain joins TRBV5-6 and TRBJ2-2; the D gene is possibly TRBD2 (5 bases). CDR1 and CDR2 from the germline V gene are SGHDT and YYEEEE. The CDR3 has 15 residues. The CDR3 protein is CASSLPGINIGELFF. The CDR3 nucleotides are TGTGCCAGCAGCTTGCCGGGAATTAACATCGGGGAGCTGTTTTTT.

This chain joins TRBV5-4 and TRBJ2-5; weak D call: TRBD2 (6 bases). Germline CDR1 and CDR2: SGHNT and YYREEE (reference sequence). CDR3 length: 16 amino acids. Trimming removed 0 bases from V and 1 base from J, with 13 bases in between. The CDR3 bases are TGTGCCAGCAGCTTGGGAACGGGAGAAGTCCAAGAGACCCAGTACTTC. Amino acids: CASSLGTGEVQETQYF.

The gene calls are TRBV6-5 and TRBJ1-1; 8 bases map to TRBD1. The germline V gene encodes CDR1 MNHEY and CDR2 SVGAGI. V lost 2 bases to trimming and J lost 8 bases; unmatched junction nucleotides: 16. The CDR3 contains 17 residues. The CDR3 DNA follows: TGTGCCAGCAGTTACAACTCGGGATTAGCACAGGGGGAAGAAGCTTTCTTT. Translated: CASSYNSGLAQGEEAFF.

V and J are TRBV6-5 and TRBJ2-2, with a possible D match to TRBD1 (6 bases). This CDR3 has 14 amino acids. The germline CDR1 and CDR2 sequences are MNHEY and SVGAGI. The germline V and J ends were trimmed by 2 bases and 6 bases, with 10 bases remaining between them. CDR3 amino acids: CASSYLTGPGELFF. In nucleotides, the CDR3 is TGTGCCAGCAGTTACCTCACAGGGCCCGGGGAGCTGTTTTTT.

The chain uses TRBV6-2 or TRBV6-3 and TRBJ1-1; D is uncertain. Germline-derived CDR1 and CDR2 are MNHEY and SVGEGT. Trimming removed 6 bases at V and 5 bases at J, with 13 bases between. The CDR3 has 13 residues. The CDR3 DNA sequence: TGTGCCAGCAGAGATCCCGGCGGGACTGAAGCTTTCTTT. Translation gives CASRDPGGTEAFF.

The chain recombines TRBV7-9 with TRBJ2-7, with D possibly TRBD1 on 7 matching bases. The CDR3 spans 15 residues. The germline V gene encodes CDR1 SEHNR and CDR2 FQNEAQ (reference sequence). The germline V and J ends were trimmed by 4 bases and 5 bases, with 18 bases remaining between them. CDR3: CASSSFVGRGDEQYF. In DNA form, the CDR3 reads TGTGCCAGCAGCTCATTCGTGGGCAGGGGGGACGAGCAGTACTTC. Full variable domain (remainder filled in from reference TRBV7-9 and TRBJ2-7): DTGVSQNPRHKITKRGQNVTFRCDPISEHNRLYWYRQTLGQGPEFLTYFQNEAQLEKSRLLSDRFSAERPKGSFSTLEIQRTEQGDSAMYLCASSSFVGRGDEQYFGPGTRLTVT.

The V gene is TRBV21-1, the J gene TRBJ2-7; the listed D gene, TRBD2, was not tested against the DNA. TRBV21-1 is a known pseudogene. The CDR3 totals 16 residues. In DNA form, the CDR3 reads TGTGCCAGCAGCAACACCCGAAGGCGGCGGGAGAGGGAGCAGTACTTC. Translation gives CASSNTRRRREREQYF.

The chain is built from TRBV25-1 and TRBJ1-4, with D possibly being TRBD1 (6 bases). Germline-derived CDR1 and CDR2 are MGHDK and SYGVNS. Trimming took 4 bases from V and 4 from J, leaving 13 bases between them. There are 15 residues in the CDR3. In DNA form, the CDR3 reads TGTGCCAGCAGTGGGCTAGACAGGAGTAATGAAAAACTGTTTTTT. It specifies CASSGLDRSNEKLFF.

The chain couples TRBV4-3 to TRBJ1-5, with 7 bases that match TRBD1. V lost 0 bases and J lost 2; bases outside the gene matches: 7. From germline, CDR1 is LGHNA and CDR2 YSLEER. This CDR3 contains 17 residues. The CDR3 DNA reads as TGCGCCAGCAGCCAAGACGGGACAGAGGTGGGCAATCAGCCCCAGCATTTT. Its protein product is CASSQDGTEVGNQPQHF.

The count of this clonotype is one. Written as DNA, the CDR3 is TGCAGTGCTAGTGCGGAAGAGACCCAGTACTTC. Residues: CSASAEETQYF. This chain uses TRBV20-1 with TRBJ2-5; no reliable D call. CDR3 size: 11 residues. Germline V CDR1 and CDR2: DFQATT, SNEGSKA (reference sequence). V was cut by 3 bases and J by 3 bases, with 5 bases left in between.

The rearrangement joins TRBV7-2 to TRBJ1-1; TRBD1 is a possible D gene (5 bases). V was trimmed by 2 bases and J by 5 bases, leaving 12 bases between them. The CDR3 is 14 residues long. Germline V CDR1 and CDR2: SGHTA, FQGNSA. The CDR3 sequence: CASSLSPGGTEAFF. The DNA for the CDR3 is TGTGCCAGCAGCTTATCGCCCGGGGGGACTGAAGCTTTCTTT.

V gene TRBV14 combines with J gene TRBJ2-5; no firm D call. From germline, CDR1 is SGHDN and CDR2 FVKESK. CDR3 size: 14 residues. V lost 0 bases and J 5 bases, leaving 10 bases between the germline ends. The CDR3 nucleotides are TGTGCCAGCAGCCAAGATATGGCCGAGGAGACCCAGTACTTC. Encoded protein: CASSQDMAEETQYF.

The chain is built from TRBV3-1 and TRBJ2-2; the D gene is possibly TRBD2 (6 bases). V dropped 0 bases and J dropped 5 bases, with 10 bases sitting between them. This CDR3 contains 15 residues. Germline values: CDR1 LGHDT, CDR2 YNNKEL (reference sequence). CDR3 loop: CASSQDLGGTGELFF. The CDR3 DNA reads as TGTGCCAGCAGCCAAGATCTGGGGGGTACCGGGGAGCTGTTTTTT.

In its sample, this clonotype was seen once. The rearrangement links TRBV9 to TRBJ1-2; D is unclear. The V gene's germline CDR1 is SGDLS and CDR2 YYNGEE. The CDR3 consists of 15 residues. Trimming shortened V by 0 bases and J by 1 base, and 10 bases separated the two germline ends. For the CDR3, the DNA is TGTGCCAGCAGCGTAGCAGGAGCTTTTAACTATGGCTACACCTTC. This translates into CASSVAGAFNYGYTF. Full variable domain (missing parts from reference TRBV9 and TRBJ1-2): DSGVTQTPKHLITATGQRVTLRCSPRSGDLSVYWYQQSLDQGLQFLIQYYNGEERAKGNILERFSAQQFPDLHSELNLSSLELGDSALYFCASSVAGAFNYGYTFGSGTRLTVV.

V is TRBV11-2 and J is TRBJ2-7; either TRBD1 or TRBD2 may supply D (5 bases each). Germline CDR1 and CDR2: SGHAT and FQNNGV. V lost 3 bases and J lost 3, with 15 bases in between. The CDR3 totals 15 residues. The CDR3 DNA is TGTGCCAGCAGCTTTTCATCGGGACCCCGCTACGAGCAGTACTTC. It is translated as CASSFSSGPRYEQYF.

The chain uses TRBV9 and TRBJ1-2, with 9 bases identical to TRBD1. The CDR3 runs 18 residues. Trimming cost V 4 bases and J 5 bases; bases outside gene matches: 18. Germline V gene lookup returns CDR1 SGDLS and CDR2 YYNGEE. CDR3 sequence: CASSRYPDQQGAKYGYTF. The DNA for the CDR3 is TGTGCCAGCAGCCGATACCCAGACCAACAGGGGGCAAAGTATGGCTACACCTTC.

The chain couples TRBV5-1 to TRBJ2-7; D might be TRBD1 (6 bases). Trimming stripped 4 bases from V and 10 bases from J, with 15 bases between. CDR3 length: 12 amino acids. CDR1 is SGHRS, CDR2 YFSETQ, per germline. DNA for the CDR3: TGCGCCAGCAGCCCGATAGGGGACACCCAGTACTTC. Translated, it gives CASSPIGDTQYF.

This clonotype is a singleton in its sample. The J gene is TRBJ2-3, the V gene TRBV27; the D is unclear. Trimming stripped 3 bases from V and 2 bases from J, with 9 bases between. There are 14 residues in the CDR3. Germline V gene lookup returns CDR1 MNHEY and CDR2 SMNVEV (reference sequence). The CDR3 bases are TGTGCCAGCAGTTTGTACGGATACACAGATACGCAGTATTTT. This gives the protein CASSLYGYTDTQYF.

J is TRBJ1-1 and V is TRBV7-2; no definite D call. The germline V gene has CDR1 SGHTA and CDR2 FQGNSA. The V and J ends lost 1 base and 5 bases respectively, with 11 bases between them. This CDR3 spans 14 amino acids. CDR3 amino acids: CASSLVTGRTEAFF. The DNA of the CDR3 is TGTGCCAGCAGCTTAGTGACCGGGCGGACTGAAGCTTTCTTT.

The gene calls are TRBV7-9 and TRBJ2-1; 13 bases agree with TRBD2. The junction had 10 bases not matched to a gene; V was cut back by 5 bases and J by 12 bases. The CDR3 extends over 15 amino acids. Looked up from germline, CDR1 is SEHNR and CDR2 is FQNEAQ (reference sequence). For the CDR3, the DNA is TGTGCCAGCAGCCCCGGGACTAGCGGGAAATCCCTGCAGTTCTTC. It specifies CASSPGTSGKSLQFF.

This clonotype was found once. This chain uses TRBV29-1 with TRBJ2-5, with D possibly TRBD2 on 7 matching bases. The CDR3 runs to 13 residues. CDR1 SQVTM and CDR2 ANQGSEA come from the germline V gene. V was trimmed by 3 bases and J by 3 bases, leaving 11 bases between them. The CDR3 coding sequence is TGCAGCGTTGATGGGGGGGCTGAAGAGACCCAGTACTTC. Translating it yields CSVDGGAEETQYF.

Here the CDR3 DNA reads TGTGCCAGCAGCCCCGGGGGGGGAAACACTGAAGCTTTCTTT. Translating it yields CASSPGGGNTEAFF. V is TRBV9 and J is TRBJ1-1, with a weak D call TRBD1 (5 bases). Trimming removed 4 bases from V and 2 bases from J, with 12 bases in between. Germline assignment: CDR1 SGDLS and CDR2 YYNGEE. CDR3 length equals 14 residues.

Only a few counts were recorded for this clonotype. The chain joins TRBV3-1 to TRBJ2-4; D might be TRBD2 (6 bases). The CDR3 is made up of 17 amino acids. V lost 1 base and J lost 0, with 13 bases in between. CDR1 is LGHDT and CDR2 is YNNKEL in the germline V gene (reference sequence). The CDR3 protein is CASSQGRGSLAKNIQYF. The CDR3 nucleotides are TGTGCCAGCAGCCAAGGGCGGGGATCCCTAGCCAAAAACATTCAGTACTTC.

The rearrangement links TRBV7-3 to TRBJ2-1, with TRBD2 identical over 15 bases. V lost 2 bases, J lost 7 bases, and 3 bases stayed unmatched. Germline loops: CDR1 SGHTA, CDR2 FQGTGA. There are 16 residues in the CDR3. In DNA form, the CDR3 reads TGTGCCAGCAGCTTATGGGGACTAGCGGGAGGAAATGAGCAGTTCTTC. Translation: CASSLWGLAGGNEQFF.

This clonotype appeared a single time. The chain recombines TRBV12-3 or TRBV12-4 with TRBJ2-3, with 7 positions matching TRBD2. This CDR3 is 12 amino acids long. J lost 4 bases, V lost 11 bases, and 6 bases had no gene match. The CDR3 reads CASGGGSDTQYF. The DNA for the CDR3 is TGTGCCTCTGGGGGGGGTTCAGATACGCAGTATTTT.

The chain couples TRBV25-1 to TRBJ1-1; tentatively, D is TRBD1 (5 bases). This CDR3 is built from 14 residues. In germline, CDR1 is MGHDK, CDR2 SYGVNS. V gave up 1 base and J gave up 1 base, with 7 bases separating them. The CDR3 region is CASSELGGNTEAFF. The CDR3 DNA sequence: TGTGCCAGCAGTGAATTGGGGGGGAACACTGAAGCTTTCTTT.